These T cell receptor beta chains were read from a single sample in a study of blood T cell repertoires in COVID-19. The method was immunoSEQ multiplex PCR; TCRdb's version includes in-frame clones alone and lacks a portion of them. Of under 250,000 clones listed, approximately 88% were seen once; the top ten hold 3.7%. The sample was PBMCs or T cells enriched from blood (not recorded which). The receptors were sampled from a woman in her 30s who had been exposed to COVID-19. The CDR3 runs from the conserved cysteine through the conserved F or W. A D gene is named only where the DNA matches it firmly. Expanded clones are given a class, and other clones once, few, many or no size at all.

v_gene	d_gene	j_gene	abundance	CDR3aa	CDR3nt
TRBV28	NA	TRBJ1-2	many	CASIGTGSSYGYTF	TGTGCCAGCATTGGGACTGGTTCGTCCTATGGCTACACCTTC
TRBV5-1	NA	TRBJ2-1	NA	CASSPYEVGGEQFF	TGCGCCAGCAGCCCATACGAGGTGGGGGGTGAGCAGTTCTTC
TRBV10-1	TRBD1	TRBJ1-2	NA	CASSAGQDYGYTF	TGCGCCAGCAGCGCTGGACAGGATTATGGCTACACCTTC
TRBV2	NA	TRBJ2-1	NA	CASDPINGEQFF	TGTGCCAGCGATCCCATTAACGGTGAGCAGTTCTTC
TRBV6-4	NA	TRBJ2-2	NA	CASSEEGPNTGELFF	TGTGCCAGCAGTGAGGAGGGGCCGAACACCGGGGAGCTGTTTTTT
TRBV19	NA	TRBJ2-5	NA	CASSIDSRAETQYF	TGTGCCAGTAGTATTGATTCCAGGGCGGAGACCCAGTACTTC
TRBV23-1	TRBD1	TRBJ1-5	few	CASSQSGKLRGQDSNQPQHF	TGCGCCAGCAGTCAATCGGGTAAGTTAAGGGGACAGGACAGCAATCAGCCCCAGCATTTT
TRBV6-2/TRBV6-3	TRBD2	TRBJ2-2	few	CASSYSATSANTGELFF	TGTGCCAGCAGTTACTCAGCGACTAGCGCTAACACCGGGGAGCTGTTTTTT
TRBV7-3	NA	TRBJ2-2	NA	CASSSRTGELFF	TGTGCCAGCAGCTCCCGTACCGGGGAGCTGTTTTTT
TRBV6-6	TRBD1	TRBJ1-3	NA	CASSRDRGIRNTIYF	TGTGCCAGCAGCCGGGACAGGGGGATTAGAAACACCATATATTTT
TRBV5-4	NA	TRBJ1-2	few	CASSLPRDYGYTF	TGTGCCAGCAGCTTGCCTCGCGACTATGGCTACACCTTC
TRBV4-1	NA	TRBJ2-7	NA	CASSQAALGASEQYF	TGCGCCAGCAGCCAAGCAGCCCTGGGGGCGTCAGAGCAGTACTTC
TRBV15	NA	TRBJ1-3	NA	CATSRDRAGARNTIYF	TGTGCCACCAGCAGAGATAGAGCAGGGGCGCGAAACACCATATATTTT
TRBV27	TRBD1	TRBJ2-7	NA	CASSLVSLTGQEQYF	TGTGCCAGCAGTTTAGTTAGTTTGACAGGGCAAGAGCAGTACTTC
TRBV29-1	TRBD2	TRBJ2-1	once	CSVDGTISNEQFF	TGCAGCGTTGATGGGACTATTAGCAATGAGCAGTTCTTC
TRBV28	TRBD1	TRBJ2-1	NA	CASTYRGHYYNEQFF	TGTGCCAGCACTTACAGGGGGCACTACTACAATGAGCAGTTCTTC
TRBV6-5	NA	TRBJ1-2	NA	CASRQGLKNHYGYTF	TGTGCCAGCAGACAGGGTCTGAAAAATCACTATGGCTACACCTTC
TRBV10-1	TRBD1	TRBJ1-1	NA	CATTGSVGTEAFF	TGCGCCACGACAGGGAGCGTGGGCACTGAAGCTTTCTTT
TRBV5-5	TRBD1	TRBJ1-2	NA	CASSSAGTGVSYTF	TGTGCCAGCAGCTCTGCCGGGACAGGCGTAAGCTACACCTTC
TRBV10-3	TRBD1	TRBJ2-7	once	CAISPLTGVSEQYF	TGTGCCATCAGTCCACTTACAGGGGTCTCCGAGCAGTACTTC
TRBV5-1	NA	TRBJ1-1	NA	CASSLDRVNTEAFF	TGCGCCAGCAGCTTGGACAGGGTGAACACTGAAGCTTTCTTT
TRBV6-8	TRBD2	TRBJ2-3	NA	CASMGGTIVENSTDTQYF	TGTGCCAGCATGGGAGGGACTATAGTGGAGAACAGCACAGATACGCAGTATTTT
TRBV5-5	TRBD1	TRBJ1-5	NA	CASSLGQGPFNQPQHF	TGTGCCAGCAGCTTGGGACAGGGGCCCTTTAATCAGCCCCAGCATTTT
TRBV21-1	NA	TRBJ1-2	NA	CASSKSPVPSGGYTF	TGTGCCAGCAGCAAAAGCCCGGTTCCTTCGGGTGGCTACACCTTC
TRBV3-1/TRBV3-2	TRBD1	TRBJ1-3	once	CASSQGGQGSGNTIYF	TGTGCCAGCAGCCAAGGGGGACAGGGAAGTGGAAACACCATATATTTT
TRBV9	NA	TRBJ2-5	once	CASSSWTNQETQYF	TGTGCCAGCAGCTCATGGACAAACCAAGAGACCCAGTACTTC
TRBV11-2	TRBD2	TRBJ2-7	NA	CASSLFVAGGSYEQYF	TGTGCCAGCAGCTTGTTTGTAGCGGGAGGCTCCTACGAGCAGTACTTC
TRBV10-3	NA	TRBJ1-2	NA	CATQPPGQNYGYTF	TGTGCCACCCAACCACCCGGACAGAACTATGGCTACACCTTC
TRBV18	NA	TRBJ2-5	NA	CASSRGEETQYF	TGTGCCAGCTCTCGCGGGGAAGAGACCCAGTACTTC
TRBV27	TRBD1	TRBJ1-6	NA	CASSATGRNSPLHF	TGTGCCAGCAGTGCGACAGGGCGGAACTCACCCCTCCACTTT
TRBV5-6	TRBD1	TRBJ1-2	NA	CASSFLGGEDYGYTF	TGTGCCAGCAGCTTTTTAGGGGGCGAAGACTATGGCTACACCTTC
TRBV10-3	TRBD1	TRBJ2-3	NA	CAAQGARTDTQYF	TGTGCCGCACAGGGGGCTCGCACAGATACGCAGTATTTT
TRBV7-2	TRBD1	TRBJ2-7	NA	CASSLDAGTGRYEQYF	TGTGCCAGCAGCTTAGACGCCGGGACAGGGAGGTACGAGCAGTACTTC
TRBV4-2	NA	TRBJ1-1	NA	CASTQQKSNTEAFF	TGTGCCAGCACCCAACAGAAGTCAAACACTGAAGCTTTCTTT
TRBV18	NA	TRBJ1-2	NA	CASSPLTDTNYGYTF	TGTGCCAGCTCACCGCTGACAGACACTAACTATGGCTACACCTTC
TRBV21-1	NA	TRBJ2-7	NA	CASSKFPSDKPVYEQYF	TGTGCCAGCAGCAAATTTCCTAGCGACAAACCGGTCTACGAGCAGTACTTC
TRBV29-1	TRBD1	TRBJ2-5	NA	CSVQGQHF	TGCAGCGTTCAGGGACAGCACTTC
TRBV2	NA	TRBJ1-2	NA	CASSGQIYGYTF	TGTGCCAGCAGTGGTCAGATCTATGGCTACACCTTC
TRBV19	NA	TRBJ2-1	NA	CASSQVSSDEQFF	TGTGCCAGTAGTCAAGTTAGCAGCGATGAGCAGTTCTTC
TRBV5-1	TRBD2	TRBJ2-7	few	CASSLAGGPLTSYEQYF	TGCGCCAGCAGTCTAGCGGGAGGGCCCCTTACCTCCTACGAGCAGTACTTC
TRBV5-1	TRBD2	TRBJ2-1	NA	CASSHGGVQRGYNEQFF	TGCGCCAGCAGCCACGGGGGGGTCCAGCGGGGATACAATGAGCAGTTCTTC
TRBV3-1/TRBV3-2	NA	TRBJ2-2	NA	CASSQGRTGELFF	TGTGCCAGCAGCCAGGGCAGAACCGGGGAGCTGTTTTTT
TRBV3-1/TRBV3-2	NA	TRBJ2-1	NA	CASSRTWAGFNEQFF	TGTGCCAGCAGCCGAACATGGGCTGGGTTCAATGAGCAGTTCTTC
TRBV30	NA	TRBJ1-6	NA	CAWSRGFTGWDSPLHF	TGTGCCTGGAGTCGAGGCTTCACAGGGTGGGATTCACCCCTCCACTTT
TRBV19	NA	TRBJ1-6	NA	CASSMDGTISSPLHF	TGTGCCAGTAGTATGGACGGGACTATTAGTTCACCCCTCCACTTT
TRBV30	TRBD2	TRBJ2-1	NA	CAWNPSGRGVGNEQFF	TGTGCCTGGAACCCTAGCGGGAGGGGAGTCGGGAATGAGCAGTTCTTC
TRBV30	TRBD1	TRBJ1-1	NA	CAWSGQGNTEAFF	TGTGCCTGGAGTGGACAGGGAAACACTGAAGCTTTCTTT
TRBV6-6	NA	TRBJ1-2	NA	CASSYGGGWGYTF	TGTGCCAGCAGTTACGGTGGGGGCTGGGGCTACACCTTC
TRBV5-1	NA	TRBJ1-2	NA	CASSLKTENYGYTF	TGCGCCAGCAGCCTGAAAACCGAGAACTATGGCTACACCTTC
TRBV2	NA	TRBJ2-1	NA	CASRKTSSYNEQFF	TGTGCCAGCAGAAAGACTAGCTCCTACAATGAGCAGTTCTTC